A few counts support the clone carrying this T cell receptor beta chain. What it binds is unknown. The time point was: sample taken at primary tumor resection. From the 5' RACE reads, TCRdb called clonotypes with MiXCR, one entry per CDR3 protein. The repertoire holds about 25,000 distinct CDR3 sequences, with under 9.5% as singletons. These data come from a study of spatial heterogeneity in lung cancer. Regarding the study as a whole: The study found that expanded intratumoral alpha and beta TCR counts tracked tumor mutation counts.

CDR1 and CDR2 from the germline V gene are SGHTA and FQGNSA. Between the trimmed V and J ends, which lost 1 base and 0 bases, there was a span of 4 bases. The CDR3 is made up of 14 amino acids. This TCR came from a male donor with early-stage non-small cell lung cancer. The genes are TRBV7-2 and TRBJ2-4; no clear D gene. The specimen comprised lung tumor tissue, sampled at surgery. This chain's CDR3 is CASSLDSAKNIQYF. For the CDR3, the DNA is TGTGCCAGCAGCTTAGACTCAGCCAAAAACATTCAGTACTTC.